The 19 T cell receptor beta chains presented below share a single source sample, sequenced in a study of T cell repertoires in cytomegalovirus infection. TCRdb fed the reads into MiXCR, producing one record per CDR3 protein. The sample includes about 740,000 distinct CDR3 sequences, about 40% seen only once; the top ten take 2.5% to 3%. Sequenced sample: PBMCs. The receptors come from a human donor in good health (CMV status not recorded). Some clones in this sample may be carry-over from other donors' samples.

A note on this clonotype: This likely comes from a read error, as the CDR3 has no conserved phenylalanine or tryptophan at its end. The V and J genes are TRBV29-1 and TRBJ2-7; 8 bases match TRBD2. Trimming removed 7 bases from V and 7 bases from J; junction bases left unmatched: 18. Per the germline V gene, CDR1 is SQVTM and CDR2 is ANQGSEA. This CDR3 comprises 15 residues. CDR3 sequence reads: CSAAPGSGGVREQYL. The CDR3 bases are TGCAGCGCCGCCCCTGGCAGCGGGGGTGTCCGGGAGCAGTACTTA.

The chain is built from TRBV5-1 and TRBJ1-4, with D tentatively TRBD1 (5 bases). Germline-derived CDR1 and CDR2 are SGHRS and YFSETQ. The CDR3 totals 14 residues. The germline V and J ends were trimmed by 4 bases and 7 bases, with 14 bases remaining between them. CDR3 loop: CASSPDTAGEKLFF. In DNA, the CDR3 is TGCGCCAGCAGCCCGGACACCGCGGGTGAAAAACTGTTTTTT.

In this sample, this clonotype turned up once. The gene calls are TRBV11-2 and TRBJ2-7; no definite D call. Trimming shortened V by 4 bases and J by 2 bases, and 18 bases separated the two germline ends. This CDR3 region has 16 residues. Per the germline V gene, CDR1 is SGHAT and CDR2 is FQNNGV. In DNA form, the CDR3 reads TGTGCCAGCAGCTCGCCCGGACGAGTACCAACCTACGAGCAGTACTTC. This translates into CASSSPGRVPTYEQYF.

This sequence joins TRBV4-1 and TRBJ1-5, with 10 bases lining up with TRBD1. The germline gives CDR1 MGHRA, CDR2 YSYEKL. After removal of 0 bases from V and 2 bases from J, the junction contained 4 bases not matched to a gene. This CDR3 contains 17 residues. The CDR3 is CASSQERDRGGNQPQHF. The CDR3 DNA is TGCGCCAGCAGCCAAGAAAGGGACAGGGGCGGCAATCAGCCCCAGCATTTT.

V is TRBV7-6 and J is TRBJ1-3; 7 positions agree with TRBD1. V dropped 1 base and J dropped 2; count of bases not matched to a gene: 5. Germline V CDR1 and CDR2: SGHVS, FNYEAQ. The CDR3 totals 16 residues. CDR3 sequence: CASSLDGGTAGNTIYF. The CDR3 DNA reads as TGTGCCAGCAGCTTAGATGGTGGGACAGCTGGAAACACCATATATTTT.

This rearrangement joins TRBV20-1 to TRBJ2-3; 8 bases are shared with TRBD2. The CDR3 sequence is 15 residues long. CDR1 DFQATT and CDR2 SNEGSKA come from the germline V gene (reference sequence). Trimming cost V 6 bases and J 1 base; bases outside gene matches: 9. The CDR3 is CSALPRGGRTDTQYF. The CDR3 DNA is TGCAGTGCCCTCCCCCGGGGGGGGCGCACAGATACGCAGTATTTT.

The V call is TRBV14, the J call TRBJ2-7, with TRBD1 matching over 7 bases. Trimming removed 4 bases from V and 4 bases from J; junction bases left unmatched: 7. The CDR3 has 14 amino acids. In germline, CDR1 is SGHDN, CDR2 FVKESK. The CDR3, as DNA: TGTGCCAGCAGCCCGACAGGGTTCGGGTACGAGCAGTACTTC. Protein sequence: CASSPTGFGYEQYF.

A few counts support this clonotype. V usage is TRBV7-2 and J usage is TRBJ2-1, with TRBD2 matching 10 bases. V trimming: 5 bases; J trimming: 9 bases; junction bases outside the gene matches: 16. The CDR3 contains 17 residues. Germline loops: CDR1 SGHTA, CDR2 FQGNSA. The CDR3 spells CASSVRPSGSVGGEQFF. The CDR3, as DNA: TGTGCCAGCAGCGTACGACCTAGCGGGAGTGTTGGTGGTGAGCAGTTCTTC.

This clonotype turned up a few times. The chain combines TRBV12-3 or TRBV12-4 with TRBJ2-3; possible D gene TRBD1, 6 bases. V was clipped by 6 bases and J by 1 base, with 11 bases between them. The CDR3 has 14 amino acids. The CDR3 loop reads CASSYRVGTDTQYF. CDR3 nucleotides: TGTGCCAGCAGCTACAGGGTGGGCACAGATACGCAGTATTTT.

The V gene is TRBV27, the J gene TRBJ2-3, with 8 bases that match TRBD2. V was pared by 5 bases and J by 6 bases, with 7 bases of the junction left unmatched. Germline CDR1 MNHEY, CDR2 SMNVEV (reference sequence). The CDR3 has 14 residues. The CDR3 DNA sequence: TGTGCCAGCAGTCCCCTGACTAGCGCGGATACGCAGTATTTT. Its protein is CASSPLTSADTQYF.

The chain recombines TRBV29-1 with TRBJ2-5, with 7 bases lining up with TRBD2. The CDR3 is 14 amino acids. V was clipped by 4 bases and J by 5 bases; unmatched bases: 10. Per germline, CDR1 SQVTM and CDR2 ANQGSEA. CDR3 DNA: TGCAGCGTTGGCGGCGGGAGTGCTGGGGAGACCCAGTACTTC. This translates into CSVGGGSAGETQYF.

This chain joins TRBV10-3 and TRBJ2-6; unclear D gene. The germline V gene encodes CDR1 ENHRY and CDR2 SYGVKD. The CDR3 spans 13 residues. V was pared by 10 bases and J by 0 bases, with 7 bases between. CDR3 residues: CATYSSGANVLTF. CDR3 in DNA: TGTGCCACCTACAGCTCTGGGGCCAACGTCCTGACTTTC.

The V gene is TRBV29-1, the J gene TRBJ2-1; weak D call: TRBD1 (5 bases). Germline V CDR1 and CDR2: SQVTM, ANQGSEA. This CDR3 has 13 amino acids. The V and J ends lost 2 bases and 1 base respectively, with 6 bases between them. The CDR3: CSVERGSYNEQFF. The CDR3 nucleotides read TGCAGCGTTGAAAGGGGATCCTACAATGAGCAGTTCTTC.

The chain employs TRBV7-6 and TRBJ2-7, with 8 bases identical to TRBD1. The germline CDR1 and CDR2 sequences are SGHVS and FNYEAQ. The CDR3 covers 14 residues. V was clipped by 2 bases and J by 5 bases; unmatched bases: 5. The CDR3 region has the DNA TGTGCCAGCAGCTTACCGGGACAGGAGGACGAGCAGTACTTC. Protein: CASSLPGQEDEQYF.

This clonotype has a handful of counts. This chain uses TRBV7-2 with TRBJ2-7, with 10 bases fitting TRBD1. J gave up 1 base and V 2 bases, and 5 bases lay outside the gene matches. This CDR3 region has 16 residues. Germline V gene data show CDR1 as SGHTA and CDR2 as FQGNSA. The CDR3 loop is CASSLRGTGVSYEQYF. The CDR3 DNA reads TGTGCCAGCAGCTTACGAGGGACAGGGGTATCCTACGAGCAGTACTTC. Using reference TRBV7-2 and TRBJ2-7 for the parts outside the CDR3, the full variable domain is GAGVSQSPSNKVTEKGKDVELRCDPISGHTALYWYRQSLGQGLEFLIYFQGNSAPDKSGLPSDRFSAERTGGSVSTLTIQRTQQEDSAVYLCASSLRGTGVSYEQYFGPGTRLTVT.

This chain uses TRBV12-3 or TRBV12-4 with TRBJ2-2; perhaps TRBD2 as D (7 bases). V lost 6 bases and J 6 bases, leaving 23 bases between the germline ends. This CDR3 comprises 17 residues. The CDR3 DNA reads TGTGCCAGCAGCCCTTCGGGGAGGGGGGGGGCAGCCGGGGAGCTGTTTTTT. This sequence encodes CASSPSGRGGAAGELFF.

The chain employs TRBV7-9 and TRBJ1-2; 10 bases are a match to TRBD1. Per germline, CDR1 SEHNR and CDR2 FQNEAQ (reference sequence). V shed 2 bases and J 7 bases; nucleotides not matched to a gene: 10. The CDR3 length is 16 residues. The CDR3 DNA reads as TGTGCCAGCAGCTTAACCTTGACAGGGGGCTCGGGTGGCTACACCTTC. As protein: CASSLTLTGGSGGYTF.

The chain employs TRBV14 and TRBJ2-4, with TRBD1 matching over 7 bases. CDR3 length equals 16 residues. With 4 bases clipped from V and 3 bases from J, the junction kept 9 bases outside the gene matches. Per germline, CDR1 SGHDN and CDR2 FVKESK. CDR3 region: CASSPQTGLGKNIQYF. The CDR3 DNA follows: TGTGCCAGCAGCCCCCAGACAGGGTTGGGCAAAAACATTCAGTACTTC.

There are a few counts of this clonotype. V gene TRBV10-3 combines with J gene TRBJ1-3, with TRBD1 as a possible D gene (6 bases). The CDR3 is 14 residues long. V lost 7 bases, J lost 2 bases, and 12 bases lay in between. Germline CDR1 reads ENHRY; CDR2 reads SYGVKD. The CDR3 DNA is TGTGCCATCAATTCAGGGACACCTGGAAACACCATATATTTT. Encoded protein: CAINSGTPGNTIYF.